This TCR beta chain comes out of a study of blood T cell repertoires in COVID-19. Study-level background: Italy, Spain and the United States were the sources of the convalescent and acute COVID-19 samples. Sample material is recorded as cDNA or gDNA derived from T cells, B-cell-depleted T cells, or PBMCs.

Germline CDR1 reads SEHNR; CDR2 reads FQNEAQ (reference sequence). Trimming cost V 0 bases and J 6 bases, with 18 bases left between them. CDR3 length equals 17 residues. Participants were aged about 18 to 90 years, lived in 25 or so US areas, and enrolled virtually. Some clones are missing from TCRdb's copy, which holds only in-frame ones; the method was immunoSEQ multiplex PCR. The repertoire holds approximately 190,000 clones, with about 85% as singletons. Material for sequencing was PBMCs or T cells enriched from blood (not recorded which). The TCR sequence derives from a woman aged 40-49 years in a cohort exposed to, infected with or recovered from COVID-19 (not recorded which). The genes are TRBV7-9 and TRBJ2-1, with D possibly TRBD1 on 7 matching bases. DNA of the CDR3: TGTGCCAGCAGCTTAGCGGACTCGGGCAGGGGGGTCAATGAGCAGTTCTTC. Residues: CASSLADSGRGVNEQFF.